These 15 T cell receptor beta chains came from one sample sequenced in a study of Tregs in tolerant kidney transplant recipients (dated by TCRdb to the late 2010s). The meaning of the sample's time point label: blood sample drawn before combined kidney and bone marrow transplant. The library was built by means of the immunoSEQ multiplex PCR assay. The immuneACCESS repertoire file appears here via TCRdb, limited to in-frame rearrangements. These files lack a portion of the clones; in checked studies, under half of the deficit traces to unresolved V genes, and the cause of the others is not known. In this sample the table shows approximately 98,000 clones, roughly 90% of which occur a single time. The ten top clones hold more than 0.3% of the sample. The sequences come from CD4+ T cells from blood, collected before the transplant. The receptors here all came from a human donor who received a combined kidney and bone marrow transplant.

This rearrangement joins TRBV5-3 to TRBJ1-1; D uncertain. TRBV5-3 is labeled an ORF, and its function is uncertain. V was pared by 3 bases and J by 6 bases, with 3 bases between. The CDR3 has 10 residues. Here the CDR3 reads CARSSAEAFF. The CDR3 DNA sequence: TGTGCCAGAAGCTCGGCTGAAGCTTTCTTT.

This chain uses TRBV6-1 with TRBJ1-2, with 7 bases fitting TRBD1. The CDR3 extends over 14 amino acids. Unmatched junction bases numbered 13, after V lost 7 bases and J lost 8 bases. Germline-derived CDR1 and CDR2 are MNHNS and SASEGT. The CDR3 loop reads CASTRVEGAKGYTF. CDR3 nucleotides: TGTGCCAGCACTAGGGTAGAGGGGGCAAAGGGCTACACCTTC.

This chain uses TRBV5-4 with TRBJ2-3; D gene unclear. V gave up 6 bases and J gave up 3 bases, with 8 bases separating them. The CDR3 is 12 residues long. Germline V gene data show CDR1 as SGHNT and CDR2 as YYREEE (reference sequence). The CDR3 region is CASTSQTDTQYF. DNA of the CDR3: TGTGCCAGCACATCCCAAACAGATACGCAGTATTTT.

This sequence joins TRBV18 and TRBJ2-1; TRBD1 matches at 8 bases. CDR1 and CDR2 (germline): KGHSH, LQKENI. CDR3 length equals 15 residues. Trimming at V came to 0 bases and at J to 5 bases, leaving 3 bases not matched to a gene. Here the CDR3 DNA reads TGTGCCAGCTCACCACCGGACAGGGCCAACAATGAGCAGTTCTTC. Amino acid sequence: CASSPPDRANNEQFF.

The chain carries TRBV5-6 and TRBJ2-7; 9 bases align to TRBD1. Trimming took 7 bases from V and 5 from J; bases not matched to a gene: 7. The CDR3 consists of 13 residues. The germline V gene has CDR1 SGHDT and CDR2 YYEEEE. CDR3 in amino acids: CASAQTGGDEQYF. The DNA of the CDR3 is TGTGCCAGCGCCCAAACAGGGGGCGACGAGCAGTACTTC.

The chain recombines TRBV4-1 with TRBJ1-2, with D maybe TRBD1 (6 bases). Germline V gives CDR1 MGHRA, CDR2 YSYEKL. The CDR3 has 14 residues. V was pared by 3 bases and J by 0 bases, with 8 bases between. The CDR3, as DNA: TGCGCCAGCAGCCAGGGGGCGGCTAACTATGGCTACACCTTC. Translating it yields CASSQGAANYGYTF.

The genes are TRBV30 and TRBJ2-3, with a weak D call TRBD1 (7 bases). V was shortened by 0 bases and J by 2 bases, with 18 bases between the two germline ends. Germline values: CDR1 GTSNPN, CDR2 SVGIG (reference sequence). The CDR3 has 17 residues. The CDR3 region has the DNA TGTGCCTGGAGTGTACCCCTGCCAGGGGGGTTCACAGATACGCAGTATTTT. Translating it yields CAWSVPLPGGFTDTQYF.

J is TRBJ2-7 and V is TRBV19; TRBD2 might be the D (6 bases). Trimming shortened V by 1 base and J by 2 bases, and 15 bases separated the two germline ends. Germline CDR1 is LNHDA and CDR2 is SQIVND (reference sequence). CDR3 length: 16 amino acids. The chain's CDR3 is CASSIAGATGAYEQYF. DNA of the CDR3: TGTGCCAGTAGTATAGCAGGTGCGACGGGGGCCTACGAGCAGTACTTC.

CDR3 protein: CASSYAGEGGRTEAFF. The DNA of the CDR3 is TGTGCCAGCAGTTACGCTGGGGAGGGGGGTCGGACTGAAGCTTTCTTT. The rearrangement uses TRBV6-5 and TRBJ1-1; possible D gene TRBD1, 6 bases. CDR1 MNHEY and CDR2 SVGAGI come from the germline V gene. This CDR3 region has 16 residues. Trimming removed 2 bases from V and 5 bases from J, with 18 bases in between.

This clone was detected only once. The chain joins TRBV9 to TRBJ1-4; no firm D call. This CDR3 is 13 amino acids long. Per the germline V gene, CDR1 is SGDLS and CDR2 is YYNGEE. V shed 3 bases and J shed 3 bases, with 6 bases lying between them. The CDR3 DNA is TGTGCCAGCAGCGAAGCGGCTAATGAAAAACTGTTTTTT. Its translation: CASSEAANEKLFF.

A single count supports this clone. The rearrangement uses TRBV10-3 and TRBJ2-7; 12 bases match TRBD1. This CDR3 region has 15 residues. V dropped 6 bases and J dropped 2; count of bases not matched to a gene: 5. Germline V gene lookup returns CDR1 ENHRY and CDR2 SYGVKD. In DNA, the CDR3 is TGTGCCATCAGCCCGGGGACAGGGGGCCCCTACGAGCAGTACTTC. This sequence encodes CAISPGTGGPYEQYF.

The chain links TRBV28 to TRBJ1-4; tentatively, D is TRBD1 (6 bases). The V end was cut by 5 bases, the J end by 2 bases, with 9 bases between. The CDR3 has 14 amino acids. The germline V gene encodes CDR1 MDHEN and CDR2 SYDVKM. The CDR3 DNA reads TGTGCCAGCAGTCCCCAGGGGACTAATGAAAAACTGTTTTTT. Translated, it gives CASSPQGTNEKLFF.

The chain couples TRBV7-9 to TRBJ2-7; 7 nucleotides match TRBD1. Germline values: CDR1 SEHNR, CDR2 FQNEAQ (reference sequence). V trimming: 6 bases; J trimming: 3 bases; junction bases outside the gene matches: 8. This CDR3 has 14 residues. The CDR3 loop reads CASSPLWDSYEQYF. The CDR3 DNA sequence: TGTGCCAGCAGTCCCTTGTGGGACAGCTACGAGCAGTACTTC.

This clone was counted between two and nine times. This sequence joins TRBV28 and TRBJ2-7, with 9 bases fitting TRBD1. J gave up 5 bases and V 5 bases, and 4 bases lay outside the gene matches. In germline, CDR1 is MDHEN, CDR2 SYDVKM. The CDR3 totals 13 residues. CDR3 sequence (DNA): TGTGCCAGCAGTCTCCGGGACAGGGACGAGCAGTACTTC. Its translation is CASSLRDRDEQYF.

This clone was recorded a few times. This chain connects TRBV7-2 to TRBJ2-7, with 11 nucleotides matching TRBD2. Unmatched junction bases numbered 1, after V lost 3 bases and J lost 3 bases. The CDR3 loop spans 14 amino acids. The V gene's germline CDR1 is SGHTA and CDR2 FQGNSA. CDR3 DNA sequence: TGTGCCAGCAGCTTTAGCGGGAGGGACTACGAGCAGTACTTC. Amino acids: CASSFSGRDYEQYF. The full variable domain, rest sourced from reference TRBV7-2 and TRBJ2-7, is GAGVSQSPSNKVTEKGKDVELRCDPISGHTALYWYRQSLGQGLEFLIYFQGNSAPDKSGLPSDRFSAERTGGSVSTLTIQRTQQEDSAVYLCASSFSGRDYEQYFGPGTRLTVT.